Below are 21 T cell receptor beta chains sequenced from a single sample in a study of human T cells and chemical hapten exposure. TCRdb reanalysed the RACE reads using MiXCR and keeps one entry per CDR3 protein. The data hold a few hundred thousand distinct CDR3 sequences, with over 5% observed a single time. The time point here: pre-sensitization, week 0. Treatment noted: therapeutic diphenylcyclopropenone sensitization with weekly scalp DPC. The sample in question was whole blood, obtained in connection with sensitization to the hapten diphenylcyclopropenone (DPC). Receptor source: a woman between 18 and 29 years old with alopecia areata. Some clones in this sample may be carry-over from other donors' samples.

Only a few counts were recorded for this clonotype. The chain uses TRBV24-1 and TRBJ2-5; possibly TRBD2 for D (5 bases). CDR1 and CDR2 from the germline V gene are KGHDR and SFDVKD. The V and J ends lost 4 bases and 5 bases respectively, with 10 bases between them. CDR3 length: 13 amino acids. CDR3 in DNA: TGTGCCACCAGTGAAAGGGAGAAGGAGACCCAGTACTTC. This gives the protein CATSEREKETQYF.

CDR3 in amino acids: CATSDKYSNQPQHF. The CDR3 bases are TGTGCCACCAGTGATAAGTATAGCAATCAGCCCCAGCATTTT. The chain carries TRBV24-1 and TRBJ1-5; D call uncertain. Deletions cut 3 bases from V and 0 bases from J, with 5 bases between. This CDR3 comprises 14 residues. CDR1 is KGHDR, CDR2 SFDVKD, per germline.

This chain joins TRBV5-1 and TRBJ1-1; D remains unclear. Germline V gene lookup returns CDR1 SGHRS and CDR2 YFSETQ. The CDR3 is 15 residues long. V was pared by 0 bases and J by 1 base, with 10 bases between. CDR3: CASSLGGVGNTEAFF. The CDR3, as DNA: TGCGCCAGCAGCTTGGGAGGCGTAGGGAACACTGAAGCTTTCTTT.

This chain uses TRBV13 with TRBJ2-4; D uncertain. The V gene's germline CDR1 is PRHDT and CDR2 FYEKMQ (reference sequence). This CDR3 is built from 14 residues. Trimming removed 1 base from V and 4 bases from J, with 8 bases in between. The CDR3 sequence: CASSLEGPKNIQYF. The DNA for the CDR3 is TGTGCCAGCAGCTTAGAAGGACCGAAAAACATTCAGTACTTC.

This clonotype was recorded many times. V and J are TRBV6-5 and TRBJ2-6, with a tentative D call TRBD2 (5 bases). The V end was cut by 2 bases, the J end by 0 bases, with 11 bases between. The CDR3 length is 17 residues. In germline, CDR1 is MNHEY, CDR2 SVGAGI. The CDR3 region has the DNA TGTGCCAGCAGTTACGTCTCGGGGAGCTCTGGGGCCAACGTCCTGACTTTC. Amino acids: CASSYVSGSSGANVLTF.

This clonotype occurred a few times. This chain's CDR3 is CASSPFPGVSYEQYF. CDR3 bases: TGTGCCAGCAGCCCCTTCCCGGGGGTTTCCTACGAGCAGTACTTC. The chain links TRBV6-2 or TRBV6-3 to TRBJ2-7; TRBD2 might be the D (6 bases). V gave up 6 bases and J gave up 1 base, with 16 bases separating them. CDR1 is MNHEY, CDR2 SVGEGT, per germline. This CDR3 is built from 15 residues.

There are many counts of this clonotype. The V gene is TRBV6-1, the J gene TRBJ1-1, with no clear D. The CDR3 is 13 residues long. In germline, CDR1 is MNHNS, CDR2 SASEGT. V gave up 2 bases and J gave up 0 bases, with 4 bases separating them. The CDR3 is CASSESVNTEAFF. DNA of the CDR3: TGTGCCAGCAGTGAATCGGTGAACACTGAAGCTTTCTTT.

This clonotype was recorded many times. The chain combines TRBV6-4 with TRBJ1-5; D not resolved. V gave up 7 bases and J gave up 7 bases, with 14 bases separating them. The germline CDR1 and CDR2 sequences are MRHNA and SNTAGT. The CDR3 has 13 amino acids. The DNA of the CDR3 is TGTGCCAGCAACCAACCGAGAGGACAGCCCCAGCATTTT. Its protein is CASNQPRGQPQHF.

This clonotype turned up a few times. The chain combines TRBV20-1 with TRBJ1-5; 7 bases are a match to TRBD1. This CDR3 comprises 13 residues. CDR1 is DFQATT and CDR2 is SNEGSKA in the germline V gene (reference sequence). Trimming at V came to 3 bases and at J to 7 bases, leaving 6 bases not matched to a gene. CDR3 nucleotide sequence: TGCAGTGCTAGGGGGACAGACATACAGCCCCAGCATTTT. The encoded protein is CSARGTDIQPQHF.

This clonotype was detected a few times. CDR3: CASSPAGAGYEQYF. DNA of the CDR3: TGTGCCAGCTCACCGGCGGGGGCCGGCTACGAGCAGTACTTC. This sequence joins TRBV18 and TRBJ2-7; the D gene is possibly TRBD2 (7 bases). Deletions cut 3 bases from V and 3 bases from J, with 12 bases between. The V gene's germline CDR1 is KGHSH and CDR2 LQKENI. The CDR3 has 14 amino acids. Looking up the rest from reference TRBV18 and TRBJ2-7 gives the full variable domain: NAGVMQNPRHLVRRRGQEARLRCSPMKGHSHVYWYRQLPEEGLKFMVYLQKENIIDESGMPKERFSAEFPKEGPSILRIQQVVRGDSAAYFCASSPAGAGYEQYFGPGTRLTVT.

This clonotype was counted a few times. DNA of the CDR3: TGTGCCAGCGGATCGAAGACAGGGGCTAATGAAAAACTGTTTTTT. It yields the protein CASGSKTGANEKLFF. The chain carries TRBV6-2 or TRBV6-3 and TRBJ1-4; 8 nucleotides align to TRBD1. V lost 8 bases and J lost 3; bases outside the gene matches: 8. Per germline, CDR1 MNHEY and CDR2 SVGEGT. This CDR3 is 15 amino acids long.

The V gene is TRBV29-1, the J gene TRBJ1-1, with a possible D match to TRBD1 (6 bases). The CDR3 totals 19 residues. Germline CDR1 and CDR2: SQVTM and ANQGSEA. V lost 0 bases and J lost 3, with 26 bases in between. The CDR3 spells CSVEDGRGNTQPRDTEAFF. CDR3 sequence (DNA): TGCAGCGTTGAAGATGGGAGGGGGAACACCCAACCACGGGACACTGAAGCTTTCTTT.

The CDR3 loop is CASSEEVVRGGDEKLFF. The CDR3 DNA is TGTGCCAGCAGTGAAGAGGTGGTCAGGGGTGGAGATGAAAAACTGTTTTTT. The V call is TRBV2, the J call TRBJ1-4; TRBD1 is a possible D gene (6 bases). Germline V gene lookup returns CDR1 SNHLY and CDR2 FYNNEI. The CDR3 covers 17 residues. V was pared by 1 base and J by 6 bases, with 18 bases between.

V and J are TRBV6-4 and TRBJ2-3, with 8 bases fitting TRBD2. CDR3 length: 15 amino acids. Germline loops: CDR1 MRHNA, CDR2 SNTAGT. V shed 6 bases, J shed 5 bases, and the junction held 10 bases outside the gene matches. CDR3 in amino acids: CASSFGAGARDTQYF. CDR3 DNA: TGTGCCAGCAGCTTCGGAGCGGGGGCCCGAGATACGCAGTATTTT.

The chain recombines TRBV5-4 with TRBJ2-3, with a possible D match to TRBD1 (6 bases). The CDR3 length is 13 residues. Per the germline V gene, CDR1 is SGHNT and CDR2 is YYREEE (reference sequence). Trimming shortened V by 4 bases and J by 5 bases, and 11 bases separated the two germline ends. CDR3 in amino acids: CASSPNRVDTQYF. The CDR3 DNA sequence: TGTGCCAGCAGCCCGAACAGGGTAGATACGCAGTATTTT.

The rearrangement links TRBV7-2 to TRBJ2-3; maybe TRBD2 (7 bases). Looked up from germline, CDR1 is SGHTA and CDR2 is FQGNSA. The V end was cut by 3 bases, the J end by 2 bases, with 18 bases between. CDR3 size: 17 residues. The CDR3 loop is CASSFPSGGYTTDTQYF. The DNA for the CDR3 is TGTGCCAGCAGCTTTCCCTCGGGGGGCTACACCACAGATACGCAGTATTTT.

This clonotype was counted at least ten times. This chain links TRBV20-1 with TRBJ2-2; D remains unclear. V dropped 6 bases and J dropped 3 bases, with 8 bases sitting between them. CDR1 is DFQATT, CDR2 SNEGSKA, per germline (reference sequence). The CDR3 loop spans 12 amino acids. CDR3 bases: TGCAGTGCCACGGGTGACACCGGGGAGCTGTTTTTT. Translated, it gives CSATGDTGELFF.

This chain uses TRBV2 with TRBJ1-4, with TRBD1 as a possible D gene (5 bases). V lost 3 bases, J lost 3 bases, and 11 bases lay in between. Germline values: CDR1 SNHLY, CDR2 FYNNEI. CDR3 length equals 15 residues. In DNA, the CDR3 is TGTGCCAGCAGTGATTGGGGGTATCCTAATGAAAAACTGTTTTTT. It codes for CASSDWGYPNEKLFF.

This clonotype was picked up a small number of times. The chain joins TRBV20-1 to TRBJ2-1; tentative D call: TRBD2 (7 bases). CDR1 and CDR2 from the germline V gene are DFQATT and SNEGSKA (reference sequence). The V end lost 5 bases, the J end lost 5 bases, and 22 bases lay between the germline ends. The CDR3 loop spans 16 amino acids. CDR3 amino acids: CSAPQGGAPANNEQFF. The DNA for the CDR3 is TGCAGTGCTCCACAAGGGGGGGCGCCGGCCAACAATGAGCAGTTCTTC.

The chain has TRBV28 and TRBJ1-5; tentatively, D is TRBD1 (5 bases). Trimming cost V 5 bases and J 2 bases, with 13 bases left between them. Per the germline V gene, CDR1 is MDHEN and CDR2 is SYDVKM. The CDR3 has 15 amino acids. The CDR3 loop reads CASSPLLGGNQPQHF. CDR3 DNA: TGTGCCAGCAGTCCCCTGCTAGGGGGCAATCAGCCCCAGCATTTT.

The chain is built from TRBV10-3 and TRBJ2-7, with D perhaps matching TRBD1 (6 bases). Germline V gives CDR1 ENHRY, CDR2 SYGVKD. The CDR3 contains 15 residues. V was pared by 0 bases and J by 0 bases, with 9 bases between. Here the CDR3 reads CAISESDRSSYEQYF. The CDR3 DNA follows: TGTGCCATCAGTGAGTCCGACAGGAGCTCCTACGAGCAGTACTTC.